What follows is one TCR beta chain and its context. The data are from a study of blood T cell repertoires in COVID-19. This table comes from immunoSEQ multiplex PCR, and its TCRdb copy is limited to in-frame clones, with some not included. This table has about 270,000 clones, approximately 84% appearing once. The receptor was isolated from a human donor in a cohort sampled during active COVID-19. Sequences were obtained from peripheral blood.

For the CDR3, the DNA is TGTGCCAGCAGCCAAGATCGGGGACTAGCGGGCCGAGCCTCCTACGAGCAGTACTTC. It codes for CASSQDRGLAGRASYEQYF. The chain uses TRBV4-2 and TRBJ2-7; 12 bases are a match to TRBD2. The V gene's germline CDR1 is LGHNA and CDR2 YNFKEQ. The CDR3 spans 19 residues. After removal of 0 bases from V and 0 bases from J, the junction contained 9 bases not matched to a gene.